This TCR beta chain emerged from a study of cytomegalovirus exposure and HLA in healthy donors. PCR primers comprised 60 Vbeta and 13 Jbeta primers. Libraries were prepared by immunoSEQ multiplex PCR; TCRdb keeps only in-frame clonotypes and omits some of them. The sample carries under 200,000 clones, approximately 80% recorded once. Study results and limitations: Later on, an analysis showed TCR association rates differing by HLA locus, with DRB1 the most and HLA-C the fewest.

As concerns this clone: Its antigen is unknown.

Trimming took 5 bases from V and 4 from J, leaving 15 bases between them. CDR3 length: 14 residues. Germline lookup yields CDR1 SEHNR and CDR2 FQNEAQ (reference sequence). The TCR comes from a man aged 18 to 29 in good health and CMV-seropositive. Sequencing was carried out using PBMCs. This chain joins TRBV7-9 and TRBJ2-7; TRBD2 is a possible D gene (6 bases). CDR3 nucleotide sequence: TGTGCCAGCAGCCCCCAAGCTGGGACTTACGAGCAGTACTTC. As protein: CASSPQAGTYEQYF.